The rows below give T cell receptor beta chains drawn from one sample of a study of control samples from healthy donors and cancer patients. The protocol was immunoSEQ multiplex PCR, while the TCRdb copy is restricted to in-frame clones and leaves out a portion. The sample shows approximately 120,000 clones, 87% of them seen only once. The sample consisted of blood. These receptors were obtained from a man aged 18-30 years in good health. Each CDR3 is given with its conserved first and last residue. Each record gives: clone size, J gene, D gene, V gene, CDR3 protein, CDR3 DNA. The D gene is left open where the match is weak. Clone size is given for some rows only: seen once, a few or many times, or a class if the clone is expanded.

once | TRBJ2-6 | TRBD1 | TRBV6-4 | CASSPRTGTSGANVLTF | TGTGCCAGCAGCCCCCGGACAGGGACTTCTGGGGCCAACGTCCTGACTTTC
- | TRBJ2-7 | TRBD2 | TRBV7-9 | CASSLGRAGGGEQYF | TGTGCCAGCAGCTTAGGTAGAGCGGGAGGAGGCGAGCAGTACTTC
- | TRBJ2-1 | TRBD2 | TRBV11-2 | CASSLGSAGGGQFF | TGTGCCAGCAGCTTAGGGTCAGCGGGAGGAGGACAGTTCTTC
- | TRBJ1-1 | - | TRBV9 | CASSSAMNTEAFF | TGTGCCAGCAGCTCGGCCATGAACACTGAAGCTTTCTTT
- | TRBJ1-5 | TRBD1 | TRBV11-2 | CASSFLQGGIHQPQHF | TGTGCCAGCAGCTTCCTACAGGGGGGAATTCATCAGCCCCAGCATTTT
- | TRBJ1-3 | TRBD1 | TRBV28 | CASSSPTGFGGNTIYF | TGTGCCAGCAGTTCCCCGACAGGGTTCGGTGGAAACACCATATATTTT
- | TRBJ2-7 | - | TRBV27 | CASRPLTGVYEQYF | TGTGCCAGCAGACCTCTGACAGGAGTCTACGAGCAGTACTTC
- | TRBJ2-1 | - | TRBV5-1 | CASSIGSKQFF | TGCGCCAGCAGCATAGGATCTAAGCAGTTCTTC
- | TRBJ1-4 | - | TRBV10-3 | CAISDKLGTGGEKLFF | TGTGCCATCAGTGACAAACTCGGGACCGGGGGCGAAAAACTGTTTTTT
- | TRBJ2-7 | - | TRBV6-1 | CASSELGSGHEQYF | TGTGCCAGCAGTGAGTTAGGCAGTGGCCACGAGCAGTACTTC
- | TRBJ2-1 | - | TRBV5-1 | CASSFGGTYNEQFF | TGCGCCAGCAGCTTTGGAGGGACATACAATGAGCAGTTCTTC